This entry is about one T cell receptor (beta chain). Per the original methods: Estimates of nucleated cell counts were drawn from the amplification of reference gene primers. Assay: immunoSEQ multiplex PCR; the TCRdb copy retains only in-frame clones and omits some. The V and J calls and clone size were taken over from that table, and D and trimming were inferred from the DNA. The sample lists roughly 100,000 clones; less than 80% were seen once. The data were obtained in a study of blood T cell repertoires in COVID-19. The overall study: Both acute and convalescent COVID-19 samples were obtained from the United States, Italy and Spain. The cDNA or gDNA used as material had been derived from T cells, B-cell-depleted T cells, or PBMCs.

This CDR3 region has 15 residues. V was pared by 2 bases and J by 1 base, with 4 bases of the junction left unmatched. The germline V gene has CDR1 MNHEY and CDR2 SMNVEV (reference sequence). Sample: peripheral blood. The chain is built from TRBV27 and TRBJ1-1; 7 bases match TRBD1. The origin of this receptor is a man at least 80 years old with COVID-19, enrolled during active disease. CDR3 DNA: TGTGCCAGCAGTTTAAAGGGACAGAGGAACACTGAAGCTTTCTTT. Protein product: CASSLKGQRNTEAFF.